Detailed here is one TCR beta chain. This clone was detected once. This receptor's antigen is unknown. One base away there is no much larger clone; base qualities are not given. TCRbeta CDR3 regions were amplified from genomic DNA by means of the immunoSEQ Assay, a bias-controlled multiplex PCR. Per the authors' processing: Within the assay, amplification of reference gene primers was used to estimate how many nucleated cells each sample contained. Sequence reads were collapsed and filtered to measure the absolute abundance of every unique TCRbeta CDR3 rearrangement. For each sample, productive Simpson clonality was calculated by taking the square root of Simpson's diversity index across productive rearrangements. Here the immuneACCESS table is served through TCRdb, limited to in-frame sequences with V and J called. Missing clones are a known gap in these copies; in checked studies unresolved V genes cover under half, and the rest lacks a known reason. V and J calls and clone size come straight from that table; D and trimming were deduced from the DNA. This sample has fewer than 300,000 clones in its table, and approximately 91% of those were observed once. Over 2% of the sample belongs to the ten largest clones.

This sample is drawn from a study of blood T cell repertoires in COVID-19 (dated by TCRdb to the early 2020s). Background on the whole study: Collaborator samples came from the United States, Italy and Spain and covered acute and convalescent phases of COVID-19. Samples came from the ongoing ImmuneRACE study (first 160 participants) plus 1,254 subjects from 6 global collaborators. The material from the prospective study consisted of cDNA or gDNA derived from T cells, B-cell-depleted T cells, or PBMCs. Sample metadata almost always included a de-identified subject ID, COVID-19 status, age in years and sex. The repertoires were released in a freely available public database intended as a resource for research on the immune response to SARS-CoV-2. Deeply sampled blood TCRbeta repertoires from subjects exposed to, actively infected with, or recovered from COVID-19 were included in the dataset. Where available, HLA class I and class II types were obtained from metadata supplied by the sample provider rather than from assay-based typing. What the study reported, not specific to this receptor: How much clinical and demographic metadata was included differed by source and by participant, and the metadata was provided uncurated.

At one collaborating source in Seattle, patients were enrolled during active infection and were followed longitudinally through the course of disease. Collaborating institutions collected whole blood in K2EDTA tubes following their own protocols. For TCRbeta analysis, collaborators shipped samples as frozen whole blood, isolated PBMCs, or DNA extracted from either of those sample types. CDR1 and CDR2 were assigned from the germline V gene (reference sequence) as LNHDA and SQIVND. V lost 7 bases and J lost 6 bases; the stretch between them is 12 bases long. The CDR3 starts with the cysteine, ends with the phenylalanine, and has 13 residues. CDR3 DNA only is kept here, 39 bases in frame from base 1.

The receptor's source is a woman younger than 45 with COVID-19, enrolled during active disease. This sequence uses TRBV19 and TRBJ2-2; no D gene can be assigned with confidence. Sequenced material: peripheral blood. The base sequence is TGTGCCAGTAATCAACATCCAGCCGGGGAGCTGTTTTTT. Its coded protein is CASNQHPAGELFF.